This is a list of T cell receptor beta chains from one sample in a study of cytomegalovirus exposure and HLA in healthy donors. The repertoire was sequenced with immunoSEQ multiplex PCR; TCRdb's copy has only in-frame clones and lacks some. The data hold under 400,000 clones, with around 90% observed a single time. The source material was PBMCs. The receptors originated from a man in his thirties or forties in good health and CMV-seronegative. The CDR3 runs from the conserved cysteine through the conserved F or W. Fields, in order: J gene, CDR3 length, V gene, CDR3 protein.

j_call: TRBJ1-3
cdr3_length: 15
v_call: TRBV10-3
cdr3_aa: CAISESTGSGNTIYF

j_call: TRBJ2-7
cdr3_length: 13
v_call: TRBV11-2
cdr3_aa: CASSGDRDSEQYF

j_call: TRBJ2-5
cdr3_length: 16
v_call: TRBV5-1
cdr3_aa: CASSLVVGQGHETQYF

j_call: TRBJ2-1
cdr3_length: 15
v_call: TRBV6-5
cdr3_aa: CASSWRDSKYNEQFF

j_call: TRBJ2-5
cdr3_length: 13
v_call: TRBV10-3
cdr3_aa: CATSGGYQETQYF

j_call: TRBJ1-5
cdr3_length: 17
v_call: TRBV27
cdr3_aa: CASSLSKGDLSNQPQHF

j_call: TRBJ1-2
cdr3_length: 14
v_call: TRBV5-1
cdr3_aa: CASSLEGQDYGYTF

j_call: TRBJ2-3
cdr3_length: 16
v_call: TRBV9
cdr3_aa: CASSVESRQGLDTQYF

j_call: TRBJ1-5
cdr3_length: 16
v_call: TRBV7-2
cdr3_aa: CASSSYRGLSNQPQHF

j_call: TRBJ2-1
cdr3_length: 17
v_call: TRBV6-4
cdr3_aa: CASSRSGQGAYYNEQFF

j_call: TRBJ2-2
cdr3_length: 16
v_call: TRBV30
cdr3_aa: CAWSVHAGPNTGELFF

j_call: TRBJ1-1
cdr3_length: 15
v_call: TRBV5-6
cdr3_aa: CASSSTGATNTEAFF

j_call: TRBJ1-6
cdr3_length: 16
v_call: TRBV10-2
cdr3_aa: CASMDQTFTPGSPLHF

j_call: TRBJ1-1
cdr3_length: 14
v_call: TRBV19
cdr3_aa: CASSIQQANTEAFF

j_call: TRBJ2-1
cdr3_length: 15
v_call: TRBV6-5
cdr3_aa: CASSTRGGGLNEQFF

j_call: TRBJ1-1
cdr3_length: 12
v_call: TRBV30
cdr3_aa: CAWSGGRTEAFF

j_call: TRBJ1-2
cdr3_length: 11
v_call: TRBV30
cdr3_aa: CAWDRGGGYTF

j_call: TRBJ1-5
cdr3_length: 15
v_call: TRBV6-6
cdr3_aa: CASSPKSGYNQPQHF

j_call: TRBJ2-5
cdr3_length: 16
v_call: TRBV7-9
cdr3_aa: CASSEKGTRPEETQYF

j_call: TRBJ1-2
cdr3_length: 15
v_call: TRBV6-6
cdr3_aa: CASRSTGGKSYGYTF

j_call: TRBJ2-7
cdr3_length: 14
v_call: TRBV6-1
cdr3_aa: CASSAGQNSYEQYF

j_call: TRBJ1-5
cdr3_length: 14
v_call: TRBV6-4
cdr3_aa: CASRIYRVYQPQHF

j_call: TRBJ1-5
cdr3_length: 13
v_call: TRBV15
cdr3_aa: CATSREGAKPQHF

j_call: TRBJ1-4
cdr3_length: 13
v_call: TRBV9
cdr3_aa: CASSRERNEKLFF

j_call: TRBJ2-5
cdr3_length: 15
v_call: TRBV28
cdr3_aa: CASKSGGRLGETQYF

j_call: TRBJ2-5
cdr3_length: 13
v_call: TRBV7-2
cdr3_aa: CASSRDRGETQYF

j_call: TRBJ2-1
cdr3_length: 15
v_call: TRBV21-1
cdr3_aa: CASSPMDREYNEQFF

j_call: TRBJ2-3
cdr3_length: 15
v_call: TRBV4-1
cdr3_aa: CASSRDRVSADTQYF

j_call: TRBJ2-7
cdr3_length: 14
v_call: TRBV13
cdr3_aa: CASLAGDAPYEQYF

j_call: TRBJ2-2
cdr3_length: 16
v_call: TRBV9
cdr3_aa: CASSGGQGAPTGELFF

j_call: TRBJ2-1
cdr3_length: 17
v_call: TRBV29-1
cdr3_aa: CSAQRLAGSSSYNEQFF

j_call: TRBJ2-5
cdr3_length: 14
v_call: TRBV29-1
cdr3_aa: CSVTSGGKGETQYF

j_call: TRBJ2-7
cdr3_length: 13
v_call: TRBV13
cdr3_aa: CASSPPGEHEQYF

j_call: TRBJ2-7
cdr3_length: 14
v_call: TRBV6-5
cdr3_aa: CASSHPGGGREQYF

j_call: TRBJ1-5
cdr3_length: 16
v_call: TRBV4-1
cdr3_aa: CASSHDREGGNQPQHF

j_call: TRBJ1-6
cdr3_length: 14
v_call: TRBV7-9
cdr3_aa: CASTPPGDNSPLHF

j_call: TRBJ2-3
cdr3_length: 15
v_call: TRBV9
cdr3_aa: CASSVAVLRTDTQYF

j_call: TRBJ1-6
cdr3_length: 14
v_call: TRBV11-2
cdr3_aa: CASSPTEVSSPLHF

j_call: TRBJ1-2
cdr3_length: 16
v_call: TRBV7-9
cdr3_aa: CASSLSAGRGNYGYTF

j_call: TRBJ1-1
cdr3_length: 13
v_call: TRBV5-4
cdr3_aa: CASSGGGNTEAFF

j_call: TRBJ1-1
cdr3_length: 15
v_call: TRBV4-1
cdr3_aa: CASSQERGMNTEAFF

j_call: TRBJ1-6
cdr3_length: 18
v_call: TRBV11-2
cdr3_aa: CASSLDRGGPVYNSPLHF

j_call: TRBJ2-2
cdr3_length: 14
v_call: TRBV19
cdr3_aa: CASSILLYTGELFF

j_call: TRBJ2-3
cdr3_length: 15
v_call: TRBV19
cdr3_aa: CASTTGNYREDTQYF

j_call: TRBJ2-2
cdr3_length: 16
v_call: TRBV4-1
cdr3_aa: CASSQEGTGSTGELFF

j_call: TRBJ2-7
cdr3_length: 15
v_call: TRBV19
cdr3_aa: CASSIKGASSYEQYF

j_call: TRBJ2-1
cdr3_length: 16
v_call: TRBV27
cdr3_aa: CASSLGSGRTYNEQFF

j_call: TRBJ2-1
cdr3_length: 17
v_call: TRBV13
cdr3_aa: CASSSPWTSGGRNEQFF

j_call: TRBJ1-5
cdr3_length: 17
v_call: TRBV5-6
cdr3_aa: CASSVLPRRGGESPQHF

j_call: TRBJ1-2
cdr3_length: 15
v_call: TRBV19
cdr3_aa: CASTPGGQYHYGYTF

j_call: TRBJ2-1
cdr3_length: 16
v_call: TRBV9
cdr3_aa: CASSGTGTGGVNEQFF

j_call: TRBJ2-5
cdr3_length: 15
v_call: TRBV4-2
cdr3_aa: CASSQARQGKETQYF

j_call: TRBJ2-7
cdr3_length: 13
v_call: TRBV29-1
cdr3_aa: CSGMTGMRYEQYF

j_call: TRBJ2-7
cdr3_length: 15
v_call: TRBV5-5
cdr3_aa: CASSLWTGASYEQYF

j_call: TRBJ2-7
cdr3_length: 14
v_call: TRBV7-2
cdr3_aa: CASSLRDSRSGQYF